These T cell receptor beta chains were read from a single sample in a study of T cells in Graves' hyperthyroidism and ophthalmopathy. TCRdb called the multiplex PCR reads again in MiXCR, with one record for every CDR3 protein. The data show about 640,000 distinct CDR3 sequences, around 20% seen once. The sample comprised blood. The receptor set was obtained from a man aged 25-45 years with Graves' ophthalmopathy. CDR3s leave out the opening cysteine and the closing phenylalanine or tryptophan.

CDR3 length: 13
V gene: TRBV12-3/TRBV12-4
CDR3 protein: VSSLSRQGRNEQY

CDR3 length: 10
V gene: TRBV12-3/TRBV12-4
CDR3 protein: ADGTGDLRAF

CDR3 length: 13
V gene: TRBV12-3/TRBV12-4
CDR3 protein: ASIYSGRGYNEQF

CDR3 length: 10
V gene: TRBV5-1
CDR3 protein: ASRREPTEAF

CDR3 length: 13
V gene: TRBV6-5
CDR3 protein: ASSYSGTGKTEAF

CDR3 length: 11
V gene: TRBV20-1
CDR3 protein: SARESSSYEQY

CDR3 length: 14
V gene: TRBV6-2/TRBV6-3
CDR3 protein: ASSYSTRTINYGYT

CDR3 length: 10
V gene: TRBV6-2/TRBV6-3
CDR3 protein: ASRTTADTQY

CDR3 length: 13
V gene: TRBV9
CDR3 protein: ASSVASDLSYEQY

CDR3 length: 13
V gene: TRBV7-2
CDR3 protein: ASSLWAGGGNEQF

CDR3 length: 12
V gene: TRBV29-1
CDR3 protein: SVAIAGLGGELF

CDR3 length: 11
V gene: TRBV27
CDR3 protein: ASSSRSQETQY

CDR3 length: 15
V gene: TRBV4-1
CDR3 protein: ASSQDPLAGARNEQF

CDR3 length: 13
V gene: TRBV5-1
CDR3 protein: ASSLGTEIQETQY

CDR3 length: 14
V gene: TRBV28
CDR3 protein: ASSPTPRRDTGELF

CDR3 length: 13
V gene: TRBV30
CDR3 protein: AWSTPGQGAYEQY

CDR3 length: 11
V gene: TRBV12-3/TRBV12-4
CDR3 protein: ASSLGQKDGYT

CDR3 length: 14
V gene: TRBV3-1
CDR3 protein: ASSQEATGSTDTQY

CDR3 length: 14
V gene: TRBV15
CDR3 protein: ATSRGGAWKGNEQY

CDR3 length: 12
V gene: TRBV7-9
CDR3 protein: ASSLRETGETQY

CDR3 length: 12
V gene: TRBV6-1
CDR3 protein: ASRTTAGGEKLF

CDR3 length: 10
V gene: TRBV20-1
CDR3 protein: SAAGTRNEQF

CDR3 length: 13
V gene: TRBV7-2
CDR3 protein: ASSAGTGGSYEQY

CDR3 length: 14
V gene: TRBV6-1
CDR3 protein: ASSEAFGQSTDTQY

CDR3 length: 13
V gene: TRBV30
CDR3 protein: AWSVLKGKNQPQH

CDR3 length: 12
V gene: TRBV3-1
CDR3 protein: ASSQRDRDSPLH

CDR3 length: 17
V gene: TRBV7-9
CDR3 protein: ASSLETSRDGLLTDTQY

CDR3 length: 13
V gene: TRBV7-9
CDR3 protein: ASSSPAWGRETQY

CDR3 length: 12
V gene: TRBV28
CDR3 protein: ASSSGHIPYEQY

CDR3 length: 13
V gene: TRBV20-1
CDR3 protein: SARGPGHPNTEAF

CDR3 length: 10
V gene: TRBV28
CDR3 protein: ASSLRWDGYT

CDR3 length: 10
V gene: TRBV5-4
CDR3 protein: ASSSSDETQY

CDR3 length: 11
V gene: TRBV2
CDR3 protein: ASTPSTQETQY

CDR3 length: 17
V gene: TRBV28
CDR3 protein: ASSLGPVPESSYNSPLH

CDR3 length: 16
V gene: TRBV20-1
CDR3 protein: SARDTGGETSAYYEQY

CDR3 length: 11
V gene: TRBV7-9
CDR3 protein: ASLQGGSYEQY

CDR3 length: 12
V gene: TRBV5-4
CDR3 protein: ASSLEDGESEQY

CDR3 length: 11
V gene: TRBV11-3
CDR3 protein: ASSPPVEETQY

CDR3 length: 13
V gene: TRBV19
CDR3 protein: ASSIGQIGHQPQH

CDR3 length: 12
V gene: TRBV11-2
CDR3 protein: ASSLSGSFNEQF

CDR3 length: 13
V gene: TRBV20-1
CDR3 protein: SARGLAEPQETQY

CDR3 length: 13
V gene: TRBV9
CDR3 protein: ASSVGAEAKETQY

CDR3 length: 11
V gene: TRBV11-2
CDR3 protein: ASSSDLFSPLH

CDR3 length: 14
V gene: TRBV7-8
CDR3 protein: ASSLTGRYSNQPQH

CDR3 length: 11
V gene: TRBV5-5
CDR3 protein: ASSFWDSYEQY

CDR3 length: 13
V gene: TRBV4-1
CDR3 protein: ASSQDGTPSYEQY

CDR3 length: 15
V gene: TRBV11-2
CDR3 protein: ASSLSFPEGAKNIQY